Listed here are 26 T cell receptor beta chains from one sample, sequenced in a study of blood T cell repertoires in COVID-19. Clones were read by immunoSEQ multiplex PCR, and TCRdb kept only the in-frame ones, dropping some. This sample yields 84,000 or so clones, of which around four fifths are seen a single time; 7.5% to 10% belongs to the top ten. Sequencing used peripheral blood. These receptors were obtained from a human donor in a cohort sampled during active COVID-19.

This sequence joins TRBV5-5 and TRBJ2-7; 7 bases are a match to TRBD1. After removal of 4 bases from V and 3 bases from J, the junction contained 13 bases not matched to a gene. CDR3 size: 16 residues. Germline V gene lookup returns CDR1 SGHKS and CDR2 YYEKEE (reference sequence). CDR3 DNA sequence: TGTGCCAGCAGCCCCCCCGGGACAGTGCGAAGCTACGAGCAGTACTTC. As protein: CASSPPGTVRSYEQYF.

This chain uses TRBV7-9 with TRBJ1-1; D gene uncertain. V shed 5 bases and J shed 5 bases, with 9 bases lying between them. The length of the CDR3 is 12 residues. CDR1 is SEHNR, CDR2 FQNEAQ, per germline (reference sequence). The CDR3 protein is CASSRGLTEAFF. The CDR3 DNA reads as TGTGCCAGCAGCCGAGGACTTACTGAAGCTTTCTTT.

This chain uses TRBV5-1 with TRBJ2-5; D is possibly TRBD1 (5 bases). This CDR3 region has 14 residues. Germline CDR1 reads SGHRS; CDR2 reads YFSETQ. Deletions cut 3 bases from V and 3 bases from J, with 12 bases between. CDR3 amino acids: CASSSRTGKETQYF. Here the CDR3 DNA reads TGCGCCAGCAGCTCGCGAACAGGAAAAGAGACCCAGTACTTC.

V gene TRBV5-1 combines with J gene TRBJ1-6; D not resolved. Trimming stripped 0 bases from V and 8 bases from J, with 9 bases between. The germline CDR1 and CDR2 sequences are SGHRS and YFSETQ. This CDR3 spans 14 amino acids. The CDR3 loop reads CASSLGVEDSPLHF. CDR3 nucleotides: TGCGCCAGCAGCTTGGGGGTCGAGGATTCACCCCTCCACTTT.

This chain joins TRBV23-1 and TRBJ2-3; maybe TRBD1 (5 bases). TRBV23-1 is an ORF, with its function uncertain. The ends were cut back, 2 bases at V and 5 bases at J, with 8 bases in the middle. The CDR3 runs 13 residues. CDR3: CASSQHRGDTQYF. The DNA for the CDR3 is TGCGCCAGCAGTCAACATAGGGGAGATACGCAGTATTTT.

The chain links TRBV6-5 to TRBJ1-5; D unresolved. This CDR3 has 13 amino acids. Germline CDR1 and CDR2: MNHEY and SVGAGI. V dropped 7 bases and J dropped 5 bases, with 12 bases sitting between them. CDR3 region: CASTLRVDQPQHF. The DNA for the CDR3 is TGTGCCAGCACCTTGAGGGTAGATCAGCCCCAGCATTTT.

This clone appeared a single time. This chain links TRBV7-2 with TRBJ2-5; 9 positions match TRBD1. The length of the CDR3 is 15 residues. J lost 5 bases, V lost 3 bases, and 7 bases had no gene match. Germline V lookup: CDR1 SGHTA, CDR2 FQGNSA. In DNA form, the CDR3 reads TGTGCCAGCAGCTTGGGACAGGGTTCCCTCGAGACCCAGTACTTC. Encoded protein: CASSLGQGSLETQYF.

The chain is built from TRBV9 and TRBJ1-2; no clear D. Trimming removed 3 bases from V and 8 bases from J, with 11 bases in between. CDR1 is SGDLS and CDR2 is YYNGEE in the germline V gene. CDR3 length: 12 amino acids. This CDR3 reads CASSGSLSGYTF. The CDR3 DNA sequence: TGTGCCAGCAGCGGAAGCCTTTCGGGCTACACCTTC.

The V call is TRBV5-1, the J call TRBJ1-1; no firm D call. Per the germline V gene, CDR1 is SGHRS and CDR2 is YFSETQ. The CDR3 length is 15 residues. V was pared by 2 bases and J by 6 bases, with 17 bases between. The CDR3 reads CASSFFGGGEAEAFF. CDR3 bases: TGCGCCAGCAGCTTTTTTGGCGGTGGCGAGGCTGAAGCTTTCTTT.

The J gene is TRBJ1-2, the V gene TRBV7-3; 11 positions agree with TRBD1. After removal of 5 bases from V and 7 bases from J, the junction contained 9 bases not matched to a gene. This CDR3 is 15 amino acids long. Germline-derived CDR1 and CDR2 are SGHTA and FQGTGA. The chain's CDR3 is CASSPEDRGRGGYTF. CDR3 bases: TGTGCCAGCAGCCCTGAGGACAGGGGGCGCGGTGGCTACACCTTC.

In its sample, this clone was seen a few times. CDR3 sequence: CASSLWASNYGYTF. The CDR3 nucleotides are TGTGCCAGCAGCTTATGGGCGAGTAACTATGGCTACACCTTC. The chain carries TRBV7-9 and TRBJ1-2; D not certain. The CDR3 runs to 14 residues. Germline-derived CDR1 and CDR2 are SEHNR and FQNEAQ (reference sequence). Trimming shortened V by 2 bases and J by 1 base, and 8 bases separated the two germline ends.

The chain joins TRBV5-1 to TRBJ2-7, with TRBD2 as a possible D gene (6 bases). This CDR3 is built from 14 residues. Germline V gene lookup returns CDR1 SGHRS and CDR2 YFSETQ. The V and J ends lost 3 bases and 0 bases respectively, with 10 bases between them. CDR3 in DNA: TGCGCCAGCAGCTCCGGGGGAACCTCCTACGAGCAGTACTTC. It specifies CASSSGGTSYEQYF.

The chain has TRBV30 and TRBJ2-5; 8 bases fit TRBD1. Germline V gene lookup returns CDR1 GTSNPN and CDR2 SVGIG (reference sequence). The length of the CDR3 is 15 residues. Trimming took 3 bases from V and 5 from J; bases not matched to a gene: 11. The CDR3, as DNA: TGTGCCTGGAGACCGGGACAGGCGAGGGGGGAGACCCAGTACTTC. Translating it yields CAWRPGQARGETQYF.

The chain recombines TRBV9 with TRBJ1-1; 7 bases map to TRBD1. Germline CDR1 and CDR2: SGDLS and YYNGEE. The ends lost 5 bases at V and 3 bases at J; junction bases unmatched: 7. The CDR3 length is 14 residues. This chain's CDR3 is CASSVLDRYTEAFF. CDR3 bases: TGTGCCAGCAGTGTTCTGGACAGGTACACTGAAGCTTTCTTT.

The V gene is TRBV28, the J gene TRBJ2-2; 11 bases map to TRBD2. Germline V gene lookup returns CDR1 MDHEN and CDR2 SYDVKM. Unmatched junction bases numbered 3, after V lost 2 bases and J lost 7 bases. The CDR3 length is 15 residues. The CDR3 nucleotides are TGTGCCAGCAGTTTACCTAGCGGGGGGATCGGGGAGCTGTTTTTT. Amino acids: CASSLPSGGIGELFF.

This chain links TRBV4-1 with TRBJ2-7; tentatively, D is TRBD2 (6 bases). The length of the CDR3 is 16 residues. V was clipped by 2 bases and J by 0 bases, with 14 bases between them. Germline-derived CDR1 and CDR2 are MGHRA and YSYEKL. The CDR3 nucleotides read TGCGCCAGCAGCCAACAGGCGCGGGAAGCCTCCTACGAGCAGTACTTC. Encoded protein: CASSQQAREASYEQYF.

V gene TRBV18 combines with J gene TRBJ2-5; 9 bases fit TRBD1. The CDR3 is 14 amino acids. Germline V gives CDR1 KGHSH, CDR2 LQKENI. Trimming cost V 3 bases and J 5 bases; bases outside gene matches: 4. The CDR3 DNA sequence: TGTGCCAGCTCACCTAGGACAGGGGTCGAGACCCAGTACTTC. Translating it yields CASSPRTGVETQYF. Variable domain in full (rest from reference TRBV18 and TRBJ2-5): NAGVMQNPRHLVRRRGQEARLRCSPMKGHSHVYWYRQLPEEGLKFMVYLQKENIIDESGMPKERFSAEFPKEGPSILRIQQVVRGDSAAYFCASSPRTGVETQYFGPGTRLLVL.

The chain carries TRBV20-1 and TRBJ1-2, with D hard to call. The germline gives CDR1 DFQATT, CDR2 SNEGSKA (reference sequence). V dropped 3 bases and J dropped 4 bases, with 12 bases sitting between them. CDR3 length equals 13 residues. The CDR3 reads CSASTGVVYGYTF. The CDR3 DNA reads TGCAGTGCTAGTACCGGGGTGGTCTATGGCTACACCTTC.

The genes are TRBV6-5 and TRBJ2-7, with 12 bases identical to TRBD2. J lost 1 base, V lost 2 bases, and 3 bases had no gene match. The CDR3 totals 16 residues. CDR1 is MNHEY and CDR2 is SVGAGI in the germline V gene. The CDR3 DNA reads as TGTGCCAGCAGTTACGAGACTAGCGGGGGTTCCTACGAGCAGTACTTC. Residues: CASSYETSGGSYEQYF.

V and J are TRBV9 and TRBJ1-3; no reliable D call. The V end was cut by 3 bases, the J end by 0 bases, with 7 bases between. The CDR3 runs to 14 residues. Germline V gene lookup returns CDR1 SGDLS and CDR2 YYNGEE. CDR3 DNA sequence: TGTGCCAGCAGCGGAGGGTACTCTGGAAACACCATATATTTT. Translating it yields CASSGGYSGNTIYF.

The rearrangement joins TRBV7-2 to TRBJ1-5; D gene unclear. Germline V gene lookup returns CDR1 SGHTA and CDR2 FQGNSA. Trimming removed 1 base from V and 7 bases from J, with 5 bases in between. The CDR3 is 12 amino acids. The CDR3 DNA reads as TGTGCCAGCAGCTTAGTAGCCCAGCCCCAGCATTTT. It encodes CASSLVAQPQHF.

The rearrangement uses TRBV5-1 and TRBJ2-7, with 7 bases fitting TRBD2. With 1 base clipped from V and 0 bases from J, the junction kept 7 bases outside the gene matches. The CDR3 extends over 16 amino acids. Germline CDR1 and CDR2: SGHRS and YFSETQ. CDR3 nucleotides: TGCGCCAGCAGCTTGACCCCAGCGGGGAGCTCCTACGAGCAGTACTTC. Translation: CASSLTPAGSSYEQYF.

The V call is TRBV7-6, the J call TRBJ1-2; 9 positions agree with TRBD1. Germline values: CDR1 SGHVS, CDR2 FNYEAQ. The CDR3 loop spans 16 amino acids. V was clipped by 5 bases and J by 2 bases; unmatched bases: 9. The CDR3 loop reads CASSPVPGQGNYGYTF. In DNA, the CDR3 is TGTGCCAGCAGCCCAGTCCCGGGACAGGGAAACTATGGCTACACCTTC.

This rearrangement joins TRBV27 to TRBJ2-7; 9 bases are shared with TRBD1. This CDR3 has 16 amino acids. Unmatched junction bases numbered 9, after V lost 5 bases and J lost 1 base. From germline, CDR1 is MNHEY and CDR2 SMNVEV (reference sequence). This CDR3 is CASSLRQGEISYEQYF. The DNA for the CDR3 is TGTGCCAGCAGTCTCCGACAGGGGGAAATTTCCTACGAGCAGTACTTC.

The CDR3 nucleotides read TGTGCTAGTGGTTCTATAAGAACCGGGGAGCTGTTTTTT. This sequence encodes CASGSIRTGELFF. The chain carries TRBV12-5 and TRBJ2-2; D unresolved. V lost 4 bases to trimming and J lost 5 bases, with 8 bases between them. The CDR3 runs 13 residues. Germline loops: CDR1 LGHNT, CDR2 FRNRAP.

Concerning this clone itself: The sample carries other DNA sequences with the same CDR3. The CDR3 is CASSVGQGNYGYTF. The CDR3 DNA sequence: TGTGCCAGCAGCGTAGGACAGGGCAACTATGGCTACACCTTC. The chain links TRBV9 to TRBJ1-2; 7 bases are a match to TRBD1. This CDR3 is 14 amino acids long. Germline V gives CDR1 SGDLS, CDR2 YYNGEE. V shed 0 bases, J shed 2 bases, and the junction held 1 base outside the gene matches.